One and the same sample provided the 16 T cell receptor beta chains below, sequenced in a study of shared clonotypes between healthy human individuals. Sequenced by immunoSEQ multiplex PCR; TCRdb stores in-frame clones only, minus some. The sample holds a few hundred thousand clones, around 80% seen once. The sequenced sample was PBMCs. These receptors originate from a woman aged 40 to 55 in good health. Some clones in this sample may be carry-over from other donors' samples.

About this clone itself: Since a much larger clone is just one base distant, this may be a read error. The V and J genes are TRBV9 and TRBJ2-5; D is unresolved. In germline, CDR1 is SGDLS, CDR2 YYNGEE. The CDR3 contains 13 residues. CDR3 nucleotides: TGTGCCAGAAGCGTGGGGTCCCAAGAGACCCAGTACTTC. Translated: CARSVGSQETQYF.

This clone was detected a few times. The gene calls are TRBV2 and TRBJ1-5, with a weak D call TRBD1 (5 bases). Trimming left V 8 bases short and J 7 bases short, with 18 bases between. This CDR3 comprises 14 residues. Germline V lookup: CDR1 SNHLY, CDR2 FYNNEI. This chain's CDR3 is CASRGGETGQPQHF. CDR3 DNA: TGTGCCAGCCGGGGAGGGGAGACGGGACAGCCCCAGCATTTT.

Details on this clone: This same CDR3 is encoded by further DNA sequences in the sample. J is TRBJ2-2 and V is TRBV7-9; D is ambiguous. Per germline, CDR1 SEHNR and CDR2 FQNEAQ (reference sequence). The CDR3 has 15 amino acids. V was pared by 2 bases and J by 0 bases, with 7 bases between. In DNA, the CDR3 is TGTGCCAGCAGCTTAACCAGCGCGAACACCGGGGAGCTGTTTTTT. It is translated as CASSLTSANTGELFF.

This chain uses TRBV7-3 with TRBJ2-1, with 13 bases aligning to TRBD2. The CDR3 has 18 residues. From germline, CDR1 is SGHTA and CDR2 FQGTGA. The ends lost 4 bases at V and 9 bases at J; junction bases unmatched: 15. This CDR3 reads CASSWVGLAGVVGVEQFF. The DNA of the CDR3 is TGTGCCAGCAGCTGGGTAGGACTAGCGGGAGTGGTTGGCGTTGAGCAGTTCTTC.

This chain connects TRBV5-1 to TRBJ2-2; D remains ambiguous. Germline V CDR1 and CDR2: SGHRS, YFSETQ. Trimming pared 0 bases from V and 9 bases from J, leaving 12 bases between. The CDR3 is made up of 14 amino acids. CDR3 sequence: CASSLALDVRELFF. The CDR3 DNA reads as TGCGCCAGCAGCTTGGCTCTGGACGTCCGGGAGCTGTTTTTT.

The rearrangement uses TRBV10-2 and TRBJ2-2; 8 bases agree with TRBD1. From germline, CDR1 is WSHSY and CDR2 SAAADI. The trim removed 5 bases at V and 6 bases at J, leaving 5 bases unmatched. The length of the CDR3 is 14 residues. The CDR3 nucleotides are TGCGCCAGCAGTCCGACAGGGGAAGCCGGGGAGCTGTTTTTT. Amino acids: CASSPTGEAGELFF.

This clone was seen a single time. Other DNA sequences in this specimen translate into the identical CDR3. The chain joins TRBV7-2 to TRBJ2-7; 7 bases line up with TRBD2. The ends lost 0 bases at V and 6 bases at J; junction bases unmatched: 2. The CDR3 loop spans 13 amino acids. CDR1 SGHTA and CDR2 FQGNSA come from the germline V gene. CDR3 residues: CASSLAGGVEQYF. In DNA, the CDR3 is TGTGCCAGCAGCTTAGCGGGAGGGGTCGAGCAGTACTTC.

A note on this clone: One end of the junction varies from germline; a read error may be responsible. The V and J genes are TRBV7-7 and TRBJ2-3, with 12 positions matching TRBD2. This CDR3 spans 15 amino acids. From germline, CDR1 is SSHAT and CDR2 FNYEAQ (reference sequence). The CDR3 DNA is TGTGCTAGCAGCCCGGGACTAGCGGGCGCAGATACGCAGTATTTT. Its protein product is CASSPGLAGADTQYF.

This clone showed up many times. The rearrangement joins TRBV6-1 to TRBJ2-1, with 7 bases lining up with TRBD2. CDR1 and CDR2 (germline): MNHNS, SASEGT. This CDR3 is 18 amino acids long. V lost 0 bases to trimming and J lost 7 bases; unmatched junction nucleotides: 15. The CDR3 DNA reads as TGTGCCAGCAGTGAAGCGCTAGTTGGCCCCTGGGGGGGGAATGAGCAGTTCTTC. This translates into CASSEALVGPWGGNEQFF.

The rearrangement uses TRBV6-1 and TRBJ1-2; tentative D call: TRBD1 (5 bases). CDR1 is MNHNS and CDR2 is SASEGT in the germline V gene. V was trimmed by 6 bases and J by 9 bases, leaving 14 bases between them. The CDR3 has 12 residues. DNA for the CDR3: TGTGCCAGCAGGAAGGCGGGGGATAGCTACACCTTC. Protein: CASRKAGDSYTF.

The chain uses TRBV7-9 and TRBJ2-2; a possible D gene is TRBD2 (5 bases). V was clipped by 2 bases and J by 6 bases, with 10 bases between them. Germline CDR1 and CDR2: SEHNR and FQNEAQ (reference sequence). The CDR3 runs to 14 residues. CDR3 in DNA: TGTGCCAGCAGCTTAACTCGGGGTCCCGGGGAGCTGTTTTTT. Translation: CASSLTRGPGELFF.

Note on this clone: Just one base apart from a much larger clone, this may be a read error. The same CDR3 arises from other DNA sequences in this sample as well. CDR3 region: CASSRTSGSYEQYF. CDR3 nucleotide sequence: TGTGCCAGCAGCAGGACTAGCGGCTCCTACGAGCAGTACTTC. This chain links TRBV5-4 with TRBJ2-7; 10 positions agree with TRBD2. Trimming took 4 bases from V and 0 from J; bases not matched to a gene: 1. CDR3 length equals 14 residues. Germline CDR1 SGHNT, CDR2 YYREEE (reference sequence).

The rearrangement uses TRBV30 and TRBJ2-2; no firm D call. This CDR3 contains 13 residues. Trimming shortened V by 0 bases and J by 9 bases, and 11 bases separated the two germline ends. Per the germline V gene, CDR1 is GTSNPN and CDR2 is SVGIG (reference sequence). CDR3 residues: CAWSVLGSRELFF. The CDR3, as DNA: TGTGCCTGGAGTGTCTTGGGGTCCAGGGAGCTGTTTTTT. Using reference TRBV30 and TRBJ2-2 for the parts outside the CDR3, the full variable domain is SQTIHQWPATLVQPVGSPLSLECTVEGTSNPNLYWYRQAAGRGLQLLFYSVGIGQISSEVPQNLSASRPQDRQFILSSKKLLLSDSGFYLCAWSVLGSRELFFGEGSRLTVL.

Regarding this clone: This CDR3 is also generated by other DNA sequences in the sample. This sequence joins TRBV18 and TRBJ2-4, with D unresolved. V shed 1 base and J shed 0 bases, with 7 bases lying between them. Germline-derived CDR1 and CDR2 are KGHSH and LQKENI. This CDR3 region has 15 residues. The CDR3 bases are TGTGCCAGCTCACCACGACTCGAAGCCAAAAACATTCAGTACTTC. This gives the protein CASSPRLEAKNIQYF.

The rearrangement links TRBV27 to TRBJ2-1, with 9 bases aligning to TRBD2. This CDR3 contains 15 residues. Trimming took 3 bases from V and 7 from J; bases not matched to a gene: 7. Germline V CDR1 and CDR2: MNHEY, SMNVEV (reference sequence). The CDR3 loop reads CASSFGGRAWNEQFF. The CDR3 DNA follows: TGTGCCAGCAGTTTCGGCGGGAGGGCCTGGAATGAGCAGTTCTTC.

The J gene is TRBJ2-7, the V gene TRBV7-2, with no clear D. The germline gives CDR1 SGHTA, CDR2 FQGNSA. Trimming shortened V by 3 bases and J by 3 bases, and 12 bases separated the two germline ends. The length of the CDR3 is 14 residues. The CDR3 is CASSLTPGLYEQYF. For the CDR3, the DNA is TGTGCCAGCAGCTTGACCCCGGGCCTCTACGAGCAGTACTTC.